The next 10 T cell receptor beta chains were all read from a single sample in a study of T cell repertoires in cytomegalovirus infection. TCRdb reanalysed the reads using MiXCR and keeps one entry per CDR3 protein. The data show tens of thousands of distinct CDR3 sequences, just under 4% seen once. The sequencing input was PBMCs. These receptors were taken from a human donor in good health (CMV status not recorded). Some clones in this sample may be carry-over from other donors' samples.

This clonotype was seen at least ten times. The rearrangement uses TRBV12-3 or TRBV12-4 and TRBJ2-3; D is perhaps TRBD1 (6 bases). CDR3 length equals 13 residues. V lost 6 bases to trimming and J lost 6 bases, with 13 bases between them. CDR3 nucleotides: TGTGCCAGCAGATTACAGGGTATTGATACGCAGTATTTT. It translates to CASRLQGIDTQYF.

This clonotype was observed many times. The V gene is TRBV11-3, the J gene TRBJ2-3; D uncertain. Looked up from germline, CDR1 is SGHNT and CDR2 is YENEEA. The CDR3 runs to 13 residues. Trimming pared 4 bases from V and 2 bases from J, leaving 7 bases between. The CDR3 loop reads CASSSGPTDTQYF. CDR3 nucleotides: TGTGCCAGCAGCTCCGGGCCCACAGATACGCAGTATTTT.

This clonotype was counted at least ten times. The chain is built from TRBV7-2 and TRBJ2-3; D not resolved. V was pared by 1 base and J by 1 base, with 9 bases between. Germline V gene data show CDR1 as SGHTA and CDR2 as FQGNSA. The length of the CDR3 is 15 residues. CDR3 DNA sequence: TGTGCCAGCAGCTTAGGCTTGGTTCGCACAGATACGCAGTATTTT. It codes for CASSLGLVRTDTQYF.

This clonotype was picked up a small number of times. The chain couples TRBV6-2 or TRBV6-3 to TRBJ1-2; D ambiguous. Per the germline V gene, CDR1 is MNHEY and CDR2 is SVGEGT. The CDR3 is 14 residues long. Deletions cut 10 bases from V and 4 bases from J, with 19 bases between. The CDR3 nucleotides are TGTGCCACGTTAAAGGACGGCGGGAGCTATGGCTACACCTTC. Translation gives CATLKDGGSYGYTF.

This clonotype came up many times. The chain joins TRBV7-2 to TRBJ1-5; D is unclear. Deletions cut 7 bases from V and 7 bases from J, with 23 bases between. This CDR3 region has 16 residues. Per the germline V gene, CDR1 is SGHTA and CDR2 is FQGNSA. The CDR3 loop reads CASTTLGSGMGQPQHF. The DNA of the CDR3 is TGTGCCAGCACCACCTTGGGTTCGGGAATGGGACAGCCCCAGCATTTT.

There are many counts of this clonotype. The V call is TRBV27, the J call TRBJ2-7, with D hard to call. This CDR3 has 15 residues. Trimming removed 6 bases at V and 5 bases at J, with 20 bases between. Germline V gene lookup returns CDR1 MNHEY and CDR2 SMNVEV (reference sequence). CDR3 protein: CASSPRLTQPHEQYF. CDR3 bases: TGTGCCAGCAGCCCCCGGTTGACTCAGCCCCACGAGCAGTACTTC.

This clonotype was seen ten or more times. The V and J genes are TRBV7-8 and TRBJ1-2; TRBD1 agrees at 8 bases. Germline V lookup: CDR1 SGHVS, CDR2 FQNEAQ. CDR3 size: 18 residues. The V and J ends lost 3 bases and 2 bases, in that order; junction bases with no gene match: 14. CDR3 amino acids: CASSFGVGQGPPNYGYTF. The CDR3 DNA sequence: TGTGCCAGCAGCTTCGGCGTCGGACAGGGTCCCCCCAACTATGGCTACACCTTC.

V gene TRBV25-1 combines with J gene TRBJ1-2; D is uncertain. This CDR3 region has 12 residues. Trimming removed 2 bases from V and 3 bases from J, with 4 bases in between. CDR1 is MGHDK and CDR2 is SYGVNS in the germline V gene. The CDR3 DNA reads as TGTGCCAGCAGTGAAGCATACTATGGCTACACCTTC. Its translation is CASSEAYYGYTF.

This clonotype was seen at least ten times. This sequence joins TRBV7-2 and TRBJ1-5, with no clear D. The V gene's germline CDR1 is SGHTA and CDR2 FQGNSA. The ends were cut back, 1 base at V and 4 bases at J, with 8 bases in the middle. This CDR3 comprises 14 residues. This CDR3 reads CASSLDPRNQPQHF. CDR3 DNA sequence: TGTGCCAGCAGCTTAGATCCTCGGAATCAGCCCCAGCATTTT.

A remark on this clonotype: A read error is possible here, since a much larger clone lies one base away. The genes are TRBV7-3 and TRBJ2-3; D is uncertain. There are 13 residues in the CDR3. Germline lookup yields CDR1 SGHTA and CDR2 FQGTGA. V dropped 8 bases and J dropped 2 bases, with 11 bases sitting between them. The CDR3 DNA reads as TGTGCCAGCGCTTGGAAGGCCACAGATACGCAGTATTTT. Protein: CASAWKATDTQYF.